The clone carrying this T cell receptor (beta chain) was observed once. The data derive from a study of cytomegalovirus exposure and HLA in healthy donors. PCR used 60 Vbeta primers and 13 Jbeta primers. TCRdb's table, derived via immunoSEQ multiplex PCR, lists solely in-frame clones and lacks some. The sample carries about 160,000 clones, around 81% recorded once. The receptor's source is a woman aged 50 to 60 in good health and CMV-seronegative. Sequenced input: PBMCs.

As DNA, the CDR3 is TGTGCCACTATTGGGTCGAGCCTGAGCAACCGGGGAGGGAATGAGCAGTTCTTC. Protein: CATIGSSLSNRGGNEQFF. V usage is TRBV28 and J usage is TRBJ2-1; 7 bases line up with TRBD2. V shed 10 bases, J shed 7 bases, and the junction held 25 bases outside the gene matches. The CDR3 sequence is 18 residues long. Looked up from germline, CDR1 is MDHEN and CDR2 is SYDVKM.